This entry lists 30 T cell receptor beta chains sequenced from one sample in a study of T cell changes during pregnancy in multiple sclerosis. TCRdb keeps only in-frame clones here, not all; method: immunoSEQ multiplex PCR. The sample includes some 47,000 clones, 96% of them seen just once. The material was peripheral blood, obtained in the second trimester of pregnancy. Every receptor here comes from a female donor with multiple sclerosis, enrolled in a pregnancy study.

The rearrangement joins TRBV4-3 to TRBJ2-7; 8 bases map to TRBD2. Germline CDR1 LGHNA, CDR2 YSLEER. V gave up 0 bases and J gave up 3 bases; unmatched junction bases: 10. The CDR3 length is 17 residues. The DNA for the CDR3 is TGCGCCAGCAGCCAAGAATCGTGGGTAGCGGGGATCTACGAGCAGTACTTC. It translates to CASSQESWVAGIYEQYF.

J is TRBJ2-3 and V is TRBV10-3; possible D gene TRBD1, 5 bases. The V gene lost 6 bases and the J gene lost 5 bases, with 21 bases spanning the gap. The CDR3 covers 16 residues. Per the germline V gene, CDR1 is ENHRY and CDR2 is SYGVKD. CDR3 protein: CAIRPQEAISGDTQYF. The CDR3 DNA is TGTGCCATCAGGCCACAGGAAGCGATTTCGGGAGATACGCAGTATTTT.

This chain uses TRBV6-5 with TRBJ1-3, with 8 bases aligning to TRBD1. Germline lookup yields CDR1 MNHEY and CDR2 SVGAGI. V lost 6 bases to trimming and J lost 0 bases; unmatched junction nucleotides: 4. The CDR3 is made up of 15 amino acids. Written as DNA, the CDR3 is TGTGCCAGCAGCGCGGACAGGGTCTCTGGAAACACCATATATTTT. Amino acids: CASSADRVSGNTIYF.

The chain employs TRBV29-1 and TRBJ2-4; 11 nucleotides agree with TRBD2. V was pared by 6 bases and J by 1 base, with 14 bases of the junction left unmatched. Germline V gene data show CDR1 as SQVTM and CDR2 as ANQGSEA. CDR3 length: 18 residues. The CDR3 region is CSVPRGSGRAWAKNIQYF. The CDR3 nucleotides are TGCAGCGTCCCCCGGGGTAGCGGGAGGGCCTGGGCCAAAAACATTCAGTACTTC.

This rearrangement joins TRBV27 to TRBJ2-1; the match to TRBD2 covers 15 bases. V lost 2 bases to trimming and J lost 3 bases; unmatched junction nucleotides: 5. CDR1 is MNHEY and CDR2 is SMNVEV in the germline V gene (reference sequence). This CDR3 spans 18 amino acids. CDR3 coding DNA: TGTGCCAGCAGTTTAGGACTAGCGGGAGGGCCCATCTACAATGAGCAGTTCTTC. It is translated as CASSLGLAGGPIYNEQFF.

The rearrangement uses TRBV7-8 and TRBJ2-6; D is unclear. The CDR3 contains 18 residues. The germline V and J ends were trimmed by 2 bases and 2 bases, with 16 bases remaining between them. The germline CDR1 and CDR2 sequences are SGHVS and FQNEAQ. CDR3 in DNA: TGTGCCAGCAGCTTACCCCGGGTGATGTTCACTGGGGCCAACGTCCTGACTTTC. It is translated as CASSLPRVMFTGANVLTF. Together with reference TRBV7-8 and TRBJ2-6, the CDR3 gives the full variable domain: GAGVSQSPRYKVAKRGQDVALRCDPISGHVSLFWYQQALGQGPEFLTYFQNEAQLDKSGLPSDRFFAERPEGSVSTLKIQRTQQEDSAVYLCASSLPRVMFTGANVLTFGAGSRLTVL.

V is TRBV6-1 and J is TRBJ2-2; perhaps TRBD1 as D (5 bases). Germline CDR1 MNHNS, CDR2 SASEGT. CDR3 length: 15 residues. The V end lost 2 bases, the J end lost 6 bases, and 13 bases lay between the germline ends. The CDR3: CASSERAGYSGELFF. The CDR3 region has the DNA TGTGCCAGCAGTGAACGGGCAGGGTATTCCGGGGAGCTGTTTTTT.

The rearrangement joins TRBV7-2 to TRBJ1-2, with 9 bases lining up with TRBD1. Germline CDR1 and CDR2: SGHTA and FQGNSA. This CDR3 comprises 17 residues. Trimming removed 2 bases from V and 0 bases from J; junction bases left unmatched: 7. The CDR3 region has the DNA TGTGCCAGCAGCTTAACCGGGACAGGGAGGTCTAACTATGGCTACACCTTC. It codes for CASSLTGTGRSNYGYTF. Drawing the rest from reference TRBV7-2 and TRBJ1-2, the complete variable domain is GAGVSQSPSNKVTEKGKDVELRCDPISGHTALYWYRQSLGQGLEFLIYFQGNSAPDKSGLPSDRFSAERTGGSVSTLTIQRTQQEDSAVYLCASSLTGTGRSNYGYTFGSGTRLTVV.

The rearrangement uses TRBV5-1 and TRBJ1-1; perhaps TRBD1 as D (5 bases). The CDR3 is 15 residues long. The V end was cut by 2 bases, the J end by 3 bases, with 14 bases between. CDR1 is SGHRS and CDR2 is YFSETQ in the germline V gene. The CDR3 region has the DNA TGCGCCAGCAGCTTCAAGGTGGGGGGGTACACTGAAGCTTTCTTT. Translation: CASSFKVGGYTEAFF.

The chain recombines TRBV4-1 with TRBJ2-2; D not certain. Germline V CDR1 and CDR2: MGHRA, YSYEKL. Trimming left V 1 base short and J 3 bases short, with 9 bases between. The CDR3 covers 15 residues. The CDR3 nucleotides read TGCGCCAGCAGCCAAGTAACTTCCTACACCGGGGAGCTGTTTTTT. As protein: CASSQVTSYTGELFF.

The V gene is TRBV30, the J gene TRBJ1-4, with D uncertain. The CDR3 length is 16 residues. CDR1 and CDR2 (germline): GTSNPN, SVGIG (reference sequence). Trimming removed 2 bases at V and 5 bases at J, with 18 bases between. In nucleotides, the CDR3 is TGTGCCTGGAGTCAGACACGTGCCGGCGAGAATGAAAAACTGTTTTTT. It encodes CAWSQTRAGENEKLFF.

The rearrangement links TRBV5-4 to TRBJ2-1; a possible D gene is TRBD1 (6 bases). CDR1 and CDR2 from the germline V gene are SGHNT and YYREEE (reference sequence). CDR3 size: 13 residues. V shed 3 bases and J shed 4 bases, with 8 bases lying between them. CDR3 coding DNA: TGTGCCAGCAGCTCTACAGGGTACAATGAGCAGTTCTTC. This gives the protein CASSSTGYNEQFF.

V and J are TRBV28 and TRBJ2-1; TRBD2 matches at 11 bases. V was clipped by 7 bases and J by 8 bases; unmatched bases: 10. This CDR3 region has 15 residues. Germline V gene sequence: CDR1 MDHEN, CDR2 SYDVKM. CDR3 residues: CASKNSGRALDEQFF. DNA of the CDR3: TGTGCCAGCAAGAATAGCGGGAGGGCCCTGGATGAGCAGTTCTTC. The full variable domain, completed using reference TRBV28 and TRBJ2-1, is DVKVTQSSRYLVKRTGEKVFLECVQDMDHENMFWYRQDPGLGLRLIYFSYDVKMKEKGDIPEGYSVSREKKERFSLILESASTNQTSMYLCASKNSGRALDEQFFGPGTRLTVL.

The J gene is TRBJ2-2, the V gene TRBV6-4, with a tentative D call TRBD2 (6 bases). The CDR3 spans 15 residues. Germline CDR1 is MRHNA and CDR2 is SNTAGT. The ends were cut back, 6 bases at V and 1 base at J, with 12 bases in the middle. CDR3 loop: CASRRDGLNTGELFF. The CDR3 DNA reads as TGTGCCAGCAGGCGGGACGGACTGAACACCGGGGAGCTGTTTTTT.

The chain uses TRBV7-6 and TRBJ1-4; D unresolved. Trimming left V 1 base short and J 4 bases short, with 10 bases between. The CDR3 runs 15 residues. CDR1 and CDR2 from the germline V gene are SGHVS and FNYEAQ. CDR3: CASSLGRESNEKLFF. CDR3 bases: TGTGCCAGCAGCTTAGGAAGGGAGAGTAATGAAAAACTGTTTTTT.

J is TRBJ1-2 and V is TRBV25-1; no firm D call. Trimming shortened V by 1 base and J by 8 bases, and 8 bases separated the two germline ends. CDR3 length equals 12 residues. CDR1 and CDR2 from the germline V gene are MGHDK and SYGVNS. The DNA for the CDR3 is TGTGCCAGCAGTGAATCCGGGATGGGCTACACCTTC. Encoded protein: CASSESGMGYTF.

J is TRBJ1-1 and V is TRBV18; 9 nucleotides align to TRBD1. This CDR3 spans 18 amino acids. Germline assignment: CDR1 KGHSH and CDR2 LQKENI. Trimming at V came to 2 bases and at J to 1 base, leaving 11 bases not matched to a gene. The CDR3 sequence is CASSPWTPSGQGNTEAFF. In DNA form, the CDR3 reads TGTGCCAGCTCACCATGGACACCCTCGGGACAGGGGAACACTGAAGCTTTCTTT.

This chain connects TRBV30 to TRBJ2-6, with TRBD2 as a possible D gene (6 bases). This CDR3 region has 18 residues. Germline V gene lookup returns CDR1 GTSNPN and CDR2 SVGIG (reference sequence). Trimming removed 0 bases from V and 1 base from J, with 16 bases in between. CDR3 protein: CAWSVRWRGLSGANVLTF. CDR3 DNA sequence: TGTGCCTGGAGTGTACGGTGGAGGGGACTTTCTGGGGCCAACGTCCTGACTTTC.

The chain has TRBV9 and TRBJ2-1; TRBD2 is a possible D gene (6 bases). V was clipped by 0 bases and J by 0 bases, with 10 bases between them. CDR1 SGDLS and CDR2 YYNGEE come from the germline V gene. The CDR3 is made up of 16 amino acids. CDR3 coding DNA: TGTGCCAGCAGCGTAGACGGGAGCTTCTCCTACAATGAGCAGTTCTTC. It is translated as CASSVDGSFSYNEQFF.

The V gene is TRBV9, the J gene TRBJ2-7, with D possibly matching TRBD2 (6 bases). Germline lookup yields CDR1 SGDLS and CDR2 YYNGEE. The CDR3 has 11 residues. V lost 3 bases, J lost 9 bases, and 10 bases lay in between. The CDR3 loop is CASSGAGRQYF. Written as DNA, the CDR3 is TGTGCCAGCAGCGGAGCCGGGAGGCAGTACTTC.

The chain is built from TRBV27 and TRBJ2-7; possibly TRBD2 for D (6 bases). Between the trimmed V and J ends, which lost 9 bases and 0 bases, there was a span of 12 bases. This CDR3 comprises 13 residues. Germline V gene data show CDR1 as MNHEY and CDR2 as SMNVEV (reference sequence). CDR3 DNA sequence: TGTGCCAGTACCGGGACTGGCTCCTACGAGCAGTACTTC. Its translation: CASTGTGSYEQYF.

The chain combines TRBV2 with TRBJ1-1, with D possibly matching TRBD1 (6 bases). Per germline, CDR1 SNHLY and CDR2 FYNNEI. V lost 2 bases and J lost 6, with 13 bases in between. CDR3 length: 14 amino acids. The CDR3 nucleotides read TGTGCCAGCAGTGAATTCAACAGGGCCTCTGAAGCTTTCTTT. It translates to CASSEFNRASEAFF.

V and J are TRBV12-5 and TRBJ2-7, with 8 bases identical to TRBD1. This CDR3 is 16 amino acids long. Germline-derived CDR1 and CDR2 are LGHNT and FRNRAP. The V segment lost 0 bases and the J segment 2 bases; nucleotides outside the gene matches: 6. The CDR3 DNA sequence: TGTGCTAGTGGTTTGGTAATCGGGACAGGCCCCTACGAGCAGTACTTC. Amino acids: CASGLVIGTGPYEQYF.

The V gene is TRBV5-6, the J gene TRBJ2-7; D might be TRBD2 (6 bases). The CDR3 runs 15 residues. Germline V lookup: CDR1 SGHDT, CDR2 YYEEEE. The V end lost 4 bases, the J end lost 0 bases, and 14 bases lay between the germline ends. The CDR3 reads CASSLGLGGSYEQYF. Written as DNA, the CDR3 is TGTGCCAGCAGCCTGGGACTTGGAGGCTCCTACGAGCAGTACTTC.

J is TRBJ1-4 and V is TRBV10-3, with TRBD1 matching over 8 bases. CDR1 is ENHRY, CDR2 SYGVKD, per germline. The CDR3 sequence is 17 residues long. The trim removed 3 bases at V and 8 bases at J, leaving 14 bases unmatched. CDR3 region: CAISDTYPRGLREKLFF. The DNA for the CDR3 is TGTGCCATCAGTGACACTTACCCCAGGGGGCTAAGGGAAAAACTGTTTTTT.

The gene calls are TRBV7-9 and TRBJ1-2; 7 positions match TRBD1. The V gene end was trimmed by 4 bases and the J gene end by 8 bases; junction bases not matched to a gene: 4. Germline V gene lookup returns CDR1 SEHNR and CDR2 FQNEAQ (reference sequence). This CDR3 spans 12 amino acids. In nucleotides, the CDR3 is TGTGCCAGCAGCTCGAGGGGGCTCGGCTACACCTTC. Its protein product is CASSSRGLGYTF.

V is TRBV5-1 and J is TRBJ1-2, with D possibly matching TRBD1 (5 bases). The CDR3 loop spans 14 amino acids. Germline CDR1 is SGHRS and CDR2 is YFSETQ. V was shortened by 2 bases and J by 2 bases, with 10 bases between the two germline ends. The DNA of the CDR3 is TGCGCCAGCAGCTTTGGAGGGGCCAACTATGGCTACACCTTC. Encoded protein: CASSFGGANYGYTF.

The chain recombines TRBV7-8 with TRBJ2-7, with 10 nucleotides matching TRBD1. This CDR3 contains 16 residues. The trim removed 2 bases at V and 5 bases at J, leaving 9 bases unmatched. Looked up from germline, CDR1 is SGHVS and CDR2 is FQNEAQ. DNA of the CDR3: TGTGCCAGCAGCTTAAGGGACAGGGGAGGTGGTAACGAGCAGTACTTC. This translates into CASSLRDRGGGNEQYF.

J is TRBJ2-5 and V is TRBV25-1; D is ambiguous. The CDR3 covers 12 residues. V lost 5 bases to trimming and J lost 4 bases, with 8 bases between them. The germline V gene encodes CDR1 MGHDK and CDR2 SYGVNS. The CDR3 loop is CASSQQLETQYF. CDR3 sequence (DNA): TGTGCCAGCAGTCAACAGTTAGAGACCCAGTACTTC.

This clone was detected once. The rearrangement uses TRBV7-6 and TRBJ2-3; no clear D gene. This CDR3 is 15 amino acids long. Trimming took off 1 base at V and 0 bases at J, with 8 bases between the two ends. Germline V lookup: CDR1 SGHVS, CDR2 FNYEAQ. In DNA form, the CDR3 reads TGTGCCAGCAGCTTAGGTGGCACCAGCACAGATACGCAGTATTTT. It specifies CASSLGGTSTDTQYF. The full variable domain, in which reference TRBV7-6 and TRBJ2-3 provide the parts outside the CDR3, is GAGVSQSPRYKVTKRGQDVALRCDPISGHVSLYWYRQALGQGPEFLTYFNYEAQQDKSGLPNDRFSAERPEGSISTLTIQRTEQRDSAMYRCASSLGGTSTDTQYFGPGTRLTVL.